This is a list of T cell receptor beta chains from one sample in a study of CD8 T cells in Susac syndrome. TCRdb independently ran MiXCR on the immunoSEQ multiplex PCR reads; one entry per CDR3 protein. The sample yields a few hundred thousand distinct CDR3 sequences, approximately 85% seen once. Sequenced: CD8+ T cells from PBMCs. These receptors all stem from a human donor with multiple sclerosis. Both conserved end residues are part of each CDR3.

len	v_gene	CDR3aa
13	TRBV7-9	CASNRAPNEKLFF
14	TRBV4-3	CASSPSDRNYEQYF
14	TRBV30	CAWSGRGFFYEQYF
15	TRBV28	CASRDTSGSLYEQYF
16	TRBV19	CASSMTSGGGLDEQYF
13	TRBV7-9	CASSVGHPAPQYF
15	TRBV10-2	CASNDLQGSNEKLFF
17	TRBV4-3	CASSQAVAGGGTDTQYF
14	TRBV30	CAWSLNSGNNEQFF
16	TRBV7-7	CASSLGLAGGRETQYF
16	TRBV29-1	CSVETGLADITDTQYF
14	TRBV7-2	CASSSPSDGYEQYF
14	TRBV23-1	CASSQRPVGDTQYF
16	TRBV7-2	CASSFGLAGTSYEQYF
15	TRBV27	CASSLFDGRTYEQYF
13	TRBV19	CASTYSRGREQYF
15	TRBV6-2/TRBV6-3	CASGSPGLATTEQFF
14	TRBV7-9	CASSFAGGGYEQYF
14	TRBV11-2	CASSPLGQGHEQYF
13	TRBV20-1	CSARARGNQPQHF
17	TRBV20-1	CSAPKVPSGGSYNEQFF
17	TRBV13	CASSLFPPSTAVNEQFF
17	TRBV7-9	CASSAVGRTFLNYGYTF
13	TRBV20-1	CSARFRSGGEQYF
14	TRBV19	CASSRTSGYNEQFF
15	TRBV19	CASSIGGGVHQPQHF
15	TRBV5-6	CASSELTNSRPEQYF
17	TRBV12-3/TRBV12-4	CASTSSPRLFTSYEQYF
15	TRBV5-1	CASRIDRVGDSPLHF
14	TRBV19	CASSGTGNTGELFF
13	TRBV7-3	CASSHEGGNEQFF
16	TRBV7-2	CASSSDLAGGRYEQYF
14	TRBV11-2	CASYSETSFNEQFF
15	TRBV12-3/TRBV12-4	CASSSARGYQETQYF
13	TRBV28	CASTRTGEETQYF
15	TRBV4-3	CASSQDKDRAGELFF
15	TRBV7-8	CASSLVSQGYNEQFF
17	TRBV7-9	CASSPLTGLAYQGTQYF
16	TRBV30	CAWRASVAGDRDEQFF
19	TRBV5-4	CASSLEDFGGREGTDTQYF
20	TRBV15	CATSALLAGGPVFGRETQYF
16	TRBV6-5	CASSLFSGSSTDTQYF
15	TRBV20-1	CSARAVGESTDTQYF
13	TRBV4-1	CASSQTGAETQYF
15	TRBV5-1	CASSFSQGAYTEAFF
16	TRBV6-4	CASSRGLAFSYNEQFF
16	TRBV25-1	CASSESPDTPQDEQFF